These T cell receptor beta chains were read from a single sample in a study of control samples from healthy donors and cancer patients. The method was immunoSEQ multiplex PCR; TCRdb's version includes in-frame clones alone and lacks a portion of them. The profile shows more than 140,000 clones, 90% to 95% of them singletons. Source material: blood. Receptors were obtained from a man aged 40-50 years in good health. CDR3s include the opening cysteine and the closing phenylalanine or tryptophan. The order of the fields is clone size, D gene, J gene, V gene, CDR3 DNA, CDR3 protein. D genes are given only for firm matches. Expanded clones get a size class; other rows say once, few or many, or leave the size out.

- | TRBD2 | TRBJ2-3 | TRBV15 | TGTGCCACCAGCAGAGGGCGGGGGTCAGGCACAGATACGCAGTATTTT | CATSRGRGSGTDTQYF
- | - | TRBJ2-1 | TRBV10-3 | TGTGCCATCAGCCTTAACGGTGAGCAGTTCTTC | CAISLNGEQFF
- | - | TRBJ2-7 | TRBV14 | TGTGCCAGCAGCCCCAACCAGGGGACTGCCTACGAGCAGTACTTC | CASSPNQGTAYEQYF
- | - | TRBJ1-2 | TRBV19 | TGTGCCAGTAGTATGGTACCGACAGGATTATATGGCTACACCTTC | CASSMVPTGLYGYTF
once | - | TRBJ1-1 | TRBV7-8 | TGTGCCAGCAGCACAGGACGGATAAACACTGAAGCTTTCTTT | CASSTGRINTEAFF
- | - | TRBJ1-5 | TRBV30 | TGTGCCTGGAGTGGCGGGAACAATCAGCCCCAGCATTTT | CAWSGGNNQPQHF
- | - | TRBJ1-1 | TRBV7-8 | TGTGCCAGCAGCCTAGACCGAACCTTGATGAACACTGAAGCTTTCTTT | CASSLDRTLMNTEAFF
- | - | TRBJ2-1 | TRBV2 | TGTGCCAGCAGTGAAACGTCGTTGGGCCTAAACAATGAGCAGTTCTTC | CASSETSLGLNNEQFF
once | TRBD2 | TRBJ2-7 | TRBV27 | TGTGCCAGCAGTCTTATCCGACTAGCGGACAGCTCCTACGAGCAGTACTTC | CASSLIRLADSSYEQYF
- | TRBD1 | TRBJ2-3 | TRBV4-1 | TGCGCCAGCAGCCAAGGGACAGGAGATCCAGATACGCAGTATTTT | CASSQGTGDPDTQYF
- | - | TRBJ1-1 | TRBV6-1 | TGTGCCAGCAGTGAAACACTTTTGAACACTGAAGCTTTCTTT | CASSETLLNTEAFF
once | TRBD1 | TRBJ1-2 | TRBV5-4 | TGTGCCAGCAGCACGGGGACCGGGACAGGGACCGGCTACACCTTC | CASSTGTGTGTGYTF
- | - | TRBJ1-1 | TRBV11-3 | TGTGCCAGCAGCTTAGGCCAGGGGAGGTCGACTGAAGCTTTCTTT | CASSLGQGRSTEAFF
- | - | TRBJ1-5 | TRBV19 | TGTGCCAGTAGTATAGAAGGCGTTTCGGGTCAGCCCCAGCATTTT | CASSIEGVSGQPQHF
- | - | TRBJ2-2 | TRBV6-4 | TGTGCCAGCAGAGGAAGGGGCGGGGAGCTGTTTTTT | CASRGRGGELFF
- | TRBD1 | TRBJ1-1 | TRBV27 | TGTGCCAGCAGGCACCTAACCCAGCGAAGACAGGGGGCCTTGAACACTGAAGCTTTCTTT | CASRHLTQRRQGALNTEAFF
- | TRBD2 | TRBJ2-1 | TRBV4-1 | TGCGCCAGCAGCGTCCGGCAGCGGGAGGGCTACAATGAGCAGTTCTTC | CASSVRQREGYNEQFF
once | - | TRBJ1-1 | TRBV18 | TGTGCCAGCTCTGGACAGAACATGAACACTGAAGCTTTCTTT | CASSGQNMNTEAFF
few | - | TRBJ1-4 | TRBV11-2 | TGTGCCAGCAGCTCCTCAGACACCTCTAATGAAAAACTGTTTTTT | CASSSSDTSNEKLFF
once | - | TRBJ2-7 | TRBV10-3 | TGTGCCATCAGTGACGTCTACGAGCAGTACTTC | CAISDVYEQYF
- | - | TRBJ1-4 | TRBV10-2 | TGCGCCAGCAGTGATGGGGAAAAACTGTTTTTT | CASSDGEKLFF
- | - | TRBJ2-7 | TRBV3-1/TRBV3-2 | TGTGCCAGCAGCCAAGGATATGGCGAGCAGTACTTC | CASSQGYGEQYF
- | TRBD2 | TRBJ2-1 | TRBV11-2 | TGTGCCAGCAGCAGGGCCGGGACTACCTCCTACAATGAGCAGTTCTTC | CASSRAGTTSYNEQFF
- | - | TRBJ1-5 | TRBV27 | TGTGCCAGCAGTCCCCTAGGATATAGCAATCAGCCCCAGCATTTT | CASSPLGYSNQPQHF
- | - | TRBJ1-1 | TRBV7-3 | TGTGCCAGCAGCTTAACCTCACTTCGACTTATGAACACTGAAGCTTTCTTT | CASSLTSLRLMNTEAFF
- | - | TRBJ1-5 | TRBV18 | TGTGCCAGCTCACCATCCAGGGCATATAGCAATCAGCCCCAGCATTTT | CASSPSRAYSNQPQHF
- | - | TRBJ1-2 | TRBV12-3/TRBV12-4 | TGTGCCAGCAGTCTGGGGCAGAACTATGGCTACACCTTC | CASSLGQNYGYTF
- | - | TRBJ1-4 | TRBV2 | TGTGCCAGCAGTGCCGGTAATGAAAAACTGTTTTTT | CASSAGNEKLFF
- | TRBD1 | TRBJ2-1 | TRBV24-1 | TGTGCCACCAAGGCTACTGGACAGGGTCCTAACAATGAGCAGTTCTTC | CATKATGQGPNNEQFF
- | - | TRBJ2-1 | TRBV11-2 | TGTGCCAGCAGCTTAGAAGGGGATGAGCAGTTCTTC | CASSLEGDEQFF
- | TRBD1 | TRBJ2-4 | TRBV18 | TGTGCCAGCTCACCGCGGACAGGGGCTACCGTAGCCAAAAACATTCAGTACTTC | CASSPRTGATVAKNIQYF
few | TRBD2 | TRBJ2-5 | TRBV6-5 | TGTGCCAGCAGTTTCACTAGCGGGAAAGAGACCCAGTACTTC | CASSFTSGKETQYF
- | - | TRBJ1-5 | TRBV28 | TGTGCCAGCAGTCTTCCCCTGGGGGAGGGCAATCAGCCCCAGCATTTT | CASSLPLGEGNQPQHF
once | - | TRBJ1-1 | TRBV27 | TGTGCCAGCAGTACCCAGCAGGGAGAAGCTTTCTTT | CASSTQQGEAFF
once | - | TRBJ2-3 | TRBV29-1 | TGCAGCGTTGAGTATCCAACTAGCACAGATACGCAGTATTTT | CSVEYPTSTDTQYF
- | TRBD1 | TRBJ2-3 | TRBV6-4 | TGTGCCAGCAGCCCCTCCGGGACAGACACAGATACGCAGTATTTT | CASSPSGTDTDTQYF
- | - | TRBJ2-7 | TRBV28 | TGTGCCAGCAGTAGGGGAGCCTACGAGCAGTACTTC | CASSRGAYEQYF
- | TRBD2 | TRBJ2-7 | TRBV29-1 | TGCAGCGTTACATCCGGACTAGCAAGAGAGCAGTACTTC | CSVTSGLAREQYF
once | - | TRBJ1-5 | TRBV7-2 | TGTGCCAGCAGCTTAGTGGGGCACCTCTATAGCAATCAGCCCCAGCATTTT | CASSLVGHLYSNQPQHF
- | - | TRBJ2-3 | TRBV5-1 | TGCGCCAGCAGCTTGGTTAGAACGCAGTATTTT | CASSLVRTQYF
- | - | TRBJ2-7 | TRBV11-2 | TGTGCCAGCAGCTTAAACGGGGCCGAGCAGTACTTC | CASSLNGAEQYF
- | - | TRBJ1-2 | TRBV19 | TGTGCCAGTAGTATTCAGGGTCCTTCTTATGGCTACACCTTC | CASSIQGPSYGYTF
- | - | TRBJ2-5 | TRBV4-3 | TGCGCCAGCAGCCCTAGCACTAGGGGAGAGACCCAGTACTTC | CASSPSTRGETQYF
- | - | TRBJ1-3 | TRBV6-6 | TGTGCCAGCAGTTACTCGACTGGAAACACCATATATTTT | CASSYSTGNTIYF
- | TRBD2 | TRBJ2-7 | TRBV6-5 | TGTGCCAGCAGGATAGCGGCGGGAGGGGCCTACGAGCAGTACTTC | CASRIAAGGAYEQYF
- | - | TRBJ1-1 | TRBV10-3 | TGTGCCATCAGTGAGTCGCGGAACACTGAAGCTTTCTTT | CAISESRNTEAFF
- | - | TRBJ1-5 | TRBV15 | TGTGCCACCAGCAGAGGACGAAGCAATCAGCCCCAGCATTTT | CATSRGRSNQPQHF
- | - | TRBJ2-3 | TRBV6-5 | TGTGCCAGCATTAAAGTCGGGACAGATACGCAGTATTTT | CASIKVGTDTQYF
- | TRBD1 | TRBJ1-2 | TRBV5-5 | TGTGCCAGCAGTTATTCCGGGACAGATGGCTACACCTTC | CASSYSGTDGYTF
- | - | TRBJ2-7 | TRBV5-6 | TGTGCCAGCAGCCTCGCGAGGGAGCAGTACTTC | CASSLAREQYF
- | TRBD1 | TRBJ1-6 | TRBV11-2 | TGTGCCAGCAACGACCGGGACAGGGGACGTTCACCCCTCCACTTT | CASNDRDRGRSPLHF
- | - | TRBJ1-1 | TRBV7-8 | TGTGCCAGCAGCTTCCCCGGACAGGAAGCTTTCTTT | CASSFPGQEAFF
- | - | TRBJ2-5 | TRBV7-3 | TGTGCCAGCAGCTTAGGTGGAGGGACCTTTGAGACCCAGTACTTC | CASSLGGGTFETQYF
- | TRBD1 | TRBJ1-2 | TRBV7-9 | TGTGCCAGCAGCCCCCCCCGGGGGACAGAAGCCAACTATGGCTACACCTTC | CASSPPRGTEANYGYTF
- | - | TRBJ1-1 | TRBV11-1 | TGTGCCAGCAGCTTACGGGCTCGGGCCACTGAAGCTTTCTTT | CASSLRARATEAFF
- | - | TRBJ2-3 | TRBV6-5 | TGTGCCAGCAGTTACCGGTCCACAGATACGCAGTATTTT | CASSYRSTDTQYF
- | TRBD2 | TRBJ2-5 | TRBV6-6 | TGTGCCAGCAGACAACTAGCGGGGCAAGAGACCCAGTACTTC | CASRQLAGQETQYF
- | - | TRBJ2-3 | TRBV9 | TGTGCCAGCAGCGTAGAGGGCAGGGGCACAGATACGCAGTATTTT | CASSVEGRGTDTQYF
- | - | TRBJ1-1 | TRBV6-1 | TGTGCCAGCAGTGAAGCGCTAGCTGAAGCTTTCTTT | CASSEALAEAFF
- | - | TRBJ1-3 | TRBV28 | TGTGCCAGTCAGCTGGGGTCCTCTGGAAACACCATATATTTT | CASQLGSSGNTIYF